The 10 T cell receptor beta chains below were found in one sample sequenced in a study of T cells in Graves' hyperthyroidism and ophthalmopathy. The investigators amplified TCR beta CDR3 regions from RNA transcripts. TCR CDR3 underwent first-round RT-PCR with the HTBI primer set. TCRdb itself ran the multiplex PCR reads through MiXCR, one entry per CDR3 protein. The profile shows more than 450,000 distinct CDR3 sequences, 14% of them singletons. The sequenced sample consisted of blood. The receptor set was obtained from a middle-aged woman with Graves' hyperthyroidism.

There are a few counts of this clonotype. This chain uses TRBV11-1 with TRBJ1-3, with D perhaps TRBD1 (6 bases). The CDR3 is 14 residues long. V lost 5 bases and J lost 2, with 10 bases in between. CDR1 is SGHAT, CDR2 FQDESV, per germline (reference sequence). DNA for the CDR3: TGTGCCAGCAGCACTCGGACAGCTGGAAACACCATATATTTT. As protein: CASSTRTAGNTIYF.

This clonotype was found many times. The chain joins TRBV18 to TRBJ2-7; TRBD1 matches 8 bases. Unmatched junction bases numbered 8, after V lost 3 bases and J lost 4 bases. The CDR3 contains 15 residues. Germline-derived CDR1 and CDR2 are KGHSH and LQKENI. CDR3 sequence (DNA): TGTGCCAGCTCACCGGGGCAGGGGGCTCTGTACGAGCAGTACTTC. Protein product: CASSPGQGALYEQYF. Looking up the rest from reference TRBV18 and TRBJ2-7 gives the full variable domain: NAGVMQNPRHLVRRRGQEARLRCSPMKGHSHVYWYRQLPEEGLKFMVYLQKENIIDESGMPKERFSAEFPKEGPSILRIQQVVRGDSAAYFCASSPGQGALYEQYFGPGTRLTVT.

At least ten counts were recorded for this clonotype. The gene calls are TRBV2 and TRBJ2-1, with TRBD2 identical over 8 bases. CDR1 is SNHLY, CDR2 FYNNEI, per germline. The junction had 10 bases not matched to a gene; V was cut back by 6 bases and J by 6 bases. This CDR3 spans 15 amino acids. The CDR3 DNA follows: TGTGCCAGCAGAAAACTAGCGGAGCAGACCAATGAGCAGTTCTTC. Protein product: CASRKLAEQTNEQFF.

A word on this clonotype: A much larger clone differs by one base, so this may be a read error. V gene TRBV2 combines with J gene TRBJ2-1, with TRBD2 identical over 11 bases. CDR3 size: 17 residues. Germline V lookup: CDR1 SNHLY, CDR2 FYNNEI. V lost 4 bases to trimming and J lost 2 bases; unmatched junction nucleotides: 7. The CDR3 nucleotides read TGTGCCAGCAGTGCTCTAGCGGGAGGCGTCCCCTACAATGAGCAGTTCTTC. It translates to CASSALAGGVPYNEQFF.

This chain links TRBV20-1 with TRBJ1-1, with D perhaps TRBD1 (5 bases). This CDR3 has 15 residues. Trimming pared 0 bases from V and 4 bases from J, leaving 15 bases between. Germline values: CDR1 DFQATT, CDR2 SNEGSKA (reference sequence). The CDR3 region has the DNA TGCAGTGCTAGAGATGGGGGGGACTGGGGCACTGAAGCTTTCTTT. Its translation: CSARDGGDWGTEAFF.

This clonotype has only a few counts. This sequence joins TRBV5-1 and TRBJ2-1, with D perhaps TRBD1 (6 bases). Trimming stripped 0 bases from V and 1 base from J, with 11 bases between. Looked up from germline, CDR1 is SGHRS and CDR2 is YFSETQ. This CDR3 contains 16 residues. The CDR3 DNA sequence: TGCGCCAGCAGCTTGGGACAGGCGGCTTCCTACAATGAGCAGTTCTTC. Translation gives CASSLGQAASYNEQFF.

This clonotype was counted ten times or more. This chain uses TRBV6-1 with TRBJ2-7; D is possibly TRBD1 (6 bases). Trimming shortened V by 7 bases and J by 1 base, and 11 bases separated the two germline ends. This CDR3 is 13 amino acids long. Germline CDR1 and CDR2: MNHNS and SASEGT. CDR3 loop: CASNKGQSYEQYF. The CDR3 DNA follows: TGTGCCAGCAACAAAGGACAGTCCTACGAGCAGTACTTC.

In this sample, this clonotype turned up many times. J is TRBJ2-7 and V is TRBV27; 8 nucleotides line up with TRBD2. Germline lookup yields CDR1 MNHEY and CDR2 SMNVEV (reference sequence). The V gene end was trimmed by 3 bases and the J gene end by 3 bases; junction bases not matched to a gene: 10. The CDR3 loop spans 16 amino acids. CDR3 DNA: TGTGCCAGCAGTTTGGTGGGCGGGAGGCCGAACTACGAGCAGTACTTC. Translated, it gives CASSLVGGRPNYEQYF.

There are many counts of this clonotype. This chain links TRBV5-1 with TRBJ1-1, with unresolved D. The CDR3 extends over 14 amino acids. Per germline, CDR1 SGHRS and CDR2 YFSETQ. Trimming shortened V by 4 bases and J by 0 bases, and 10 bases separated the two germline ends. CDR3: CASSPTTLNTEAFF. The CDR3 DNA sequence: TGCGCCAGCAGCCCGACAACACTGAACACTGAAGCTTTCTTT. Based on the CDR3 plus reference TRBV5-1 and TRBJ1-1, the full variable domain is KAGVTQTPRYLIKTRGQQVTLSCSPISGHRSVSWYQQTPGQGLQFLFEYFSETQRNKGNFPGRFSGRQFSNSRSEMNVSTLELGDSALYLCASSPTTLNTEAFFGQGTRLTVV.

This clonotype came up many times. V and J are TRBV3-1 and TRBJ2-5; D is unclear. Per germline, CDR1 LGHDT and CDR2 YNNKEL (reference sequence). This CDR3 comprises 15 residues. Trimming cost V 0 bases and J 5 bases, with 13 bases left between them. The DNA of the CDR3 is TGTGCCAGCAGCCAAGATTTAACAGAAGGGGAGACCCAGTACTTC. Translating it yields CASSQDLTEGETQYF.